Sequencing of this TCR beta chain was carried out in a study of blood T cell repertoires in COVID-19. Study-wide context: T cells, B-cell-depleted T cells, or PBMCs supplied cDNA or gDNA.

The repertoire was sequenced with immunoSEQ multiplex PCR; TCRdb's copy has only in-frame clones and lacks some. The repertoire consists of approximately 150,000 clones, with roughly 89% occurring once and the leading ten covering under 9%. The clonotype was recovered from a woman in her forties or fifties with active or convalescent COVID-19. Sequencing was carried out using peripheral blood.

In DNA form, the CDR3 reads TGTGCCAGCAGCTTAGGACTAGCGGGAGGGCTGGAAGAGACCCAGTACTTC. Protein sequence: CASSLGLAGGLEETQYF. The V and J genes are TRBV7-2 and TRBJ2-5; 14 nucleotides align to TRBD2. Germline V gene data show CDR1 as SGHTA and CDR2 as FQGNSA. Trimming cost V 1 base and J 3 bases; bases outside gene matches: 4. This CDR3 spans 17 amino acids.